The next 25 T cell receptor beta chains were all read from a single sample in a study of a mutant IDH1 vaccine in newly diagnosed glioma. Method: immunoSEQ multiplex PCR; TCRdb's copy keeps in-frame clones and lacks some. Of some 54,000 clones in the sample, around four fifths were seen once. These receptors' targets are unknown. Time point here: week 35, safety follow-up. With topical imiquimod, each dose of the vaccine consisted of 300 ug of mutant IDH1 20-mer peptide. The sample was PBMCs, taken from a glioma patient whose treatment included an IDH1 peptide vaccine. These receptors all stem from a woman aged 18-29 years with glioma.

The chain is built from TRBV6-1 and TRBJ1-4, with TRBD1 as a possible D gene (6 bases). Germline V lookup: CDR1 MNHNS, CDR2 SASEGT. CDR3 size: 15 residues. Trimming left V 1 base short and J 7 bases short, with 13 bases between. As DNA, the CDR3 is TGTGCCAGCAGTGAAGTTGGGGGGCATGGTGAAAAACTGTTTTTT. Protein sequence: CASSEVGGHGEKLFF.

This chain uses TRBV4-3 with TRBJ1-1; D gene unclear. Germline V gene data show CDR1 as LGHNA and CDR2 as YSLEER. The CDR3 runs 15 residues. V was pared by 7 bases and J by 1 base, with 16 bases between. Here the CDR3 DNA reads TGCGCCAGCACCTCCGAGTGGGAAAGGAACACTGAAGCTTTCTTT. This codes for CASTSEWERNTEAFF.

The chain couples TRBV7-2 to TRBJ1-5; 9 nucleotides agree with TRBD1. Losses at the gene ends were 5 bases for V and 3 bases for J; bases not matched to a gene: 5. Germline CDR1 reads SGHTA; CDR2 reads FQGNSA. There are 15 residues in the CDR3. CDR3 DNA: TGTGCCAGCAGCGCCGGGACAGGGATCAATCAGCCCCAGCATTTT. It codes for CASSAGTGINQPQHF.

The CDR3 loop reads CASSPGEGVLSRAFF. The CDR3 DNA reads TGTGCCAGCAGCCCAGGGGAGGGGGTACTATCTCGCGCTTTCTTT. The rearrangement links TRBV27 to TRBJ1-1; D possibly corresponds to TRBD1 (6 bases). The CDR3 has 15 amino acids. The V end was cut by 6 bases, the J end by 11 bases, with 25 bases between. Per germline, CDR1 MNHEY and CDR2 SMNVEV (reference sequence).

V and J are TRBV7-7 and TRBJ1-4; D not certain. CDR1 is SSHAT and CDR2 is FNYEAQ in the germline V gene (reference sequence). The CDR3 sequence is 13 residues long. The V end lost 5 bases, the J end lost 4 bases, and 8 bases lay between the germline ends. CDR3 bases: TGTGCCAGCAGCCTCTTCATTAATGAAAAACTGTTTTTT. Protein: CASSLFINEKLFF. Full variable domain (missing parts from reference TRBV7-7 and TRBJ1-4): GAGVSQSPRYKVTKRGQDVTLRCDPISSHATLYWYQQALGQGPEFLTYFNYEAQPDKSGLPSDRFSAERPEGSISTLTIQRTEQRDSAMYRCASSLFINEKLFFGSGTQLSVL.

The chain uses TRBV29-1 and TRBJ2-6, with 7 bases aligning to TRBD1. Per the germline V gene, CDR1 is SQVTM and CDR2 is ANQGSEA. J lost 1 base, V lost 6 bases, and 12 bases had no gene match. This CDR3 is 17 amino acids long. The CDR3 DNA reads as TGCAGCGTATCGGGACAGACCACCTTTTCTGGGGCCAACGTCCTGACTTTC. This sequence encodes CSVSGQTTFSGANVLTF.

This clone appeared once. This chain connects TRBV2 to TRBJ1-3; D perhaps matches TRBD1 (5 bases). Between the trimmed V and J ends, which lost 2 bases and 2 bases, there was a span of 10 bases. The germline CDR1 and CDR2 sequences are SNHLY and FYNNEI. The CDR3 has 15 residues. CDR3 coding DNA: TGTGCCAGCAGTGAAAGGACGGGGGCTGGAAACACCATATATTTT. Protein product: CASSERTGAGNTIYF.

The gene calls are TRBV9 and TRBJ2-1; D remains unclear. From germline, CDR1 is SGDLS and CDR2 YYNGEE. CDR3 length: 16 amino acids. V dropped 4 bases and J dropped 4 bases, with 18 bases sitting between them. CDR3: CASSPSLGLSYNEQFF. In DNA, the CDR3 is TGTGCCAGCAGCCCCTCTTTAGGGCTTTCTTACAATGAGCAGTTCTTC. Complete variable domain (other parts from reference TRBV9 and TRBJ2-1): DSGVTQTPKHLITATGQRVTLRCSPRSGDLSVYWYQQSLDQGLQFLIQYYNGEERAKGNILERFSAQQFPDLHSELNLSSLELGDSALYFCASSPSLGLSYNEQFFGPGTRLTVL.

This chain connects TRBV27 to TRBJ2-1; the match to TRBD1 covers 9 bases. J gave up 4 bases and V 1 base, and 5 bases lay outside the gene matches. Germline V lookup: CDR1 MNHEY, CDR2 SMNVEV (reference sequence). The CDR3 is made up of 16 amino acids. The CDR3: CASSLLGTGSYNEQFF. DNA for the CDR3: TGTGCCAGCAGTTTATTGGGGACAGGGTCTTACAATGAGCAGTTCTTC.

The chain employs TRBV5-8 and TRBJ2-3, with 11 bases that match TRBD2. Germline trimming cut 0 bases from V and 3 bases from J; bases unmatched to any gene: 3. CDR3 length: 16 residues. Looked up from germline, CDR1 is SGHTS and CDR2 is YDEGEE. The CDR3 loop reads CASSLGTSGRTDTQYF. As DNA, the CDR3 is TGTGCCAGCAGCTTGGGAACTAGCGGGAGAACAGATACGCAGTATTTT.

The gene calls are TRBV4-3 and TRBJ2-5; 8 positions agree with TRBD2. CDR3 length: 17 residues. The J segment lost 1 base and the V segment lost 0 bases, leaving 7 bases of the junction unmatched. CDR1 and CDR2 (germline): LGHNA, YSLEER. CDR3 DNA sequence: TGCGCCAGCAGCCAAGATTGGAAGCGGGGGTCCCAAGAGACCCAGTACTTC. Translated, it gives CASSQDWKRGSQETQYF.

There are a few counts of this clone. The rearrangement uses TRBV19 and TRBJ1-1; 9 nucleotides match TRBD1. Per germline, CDR1 LNHDA and CDR2 SQIVND (reference sequence). This CDR3 spans 14 amino acids. The V and J ends lost 6 bases and 4 bases, in that order; junction bases with no gene match: 6. The CDR3 loop reads CASSDGQGITEAFF. The DNA for the CDR3 is TGTGCCAGTAGCGACGGACAGGGGATCACTGAAGCTTTCTTT.

This sequence joins TRBV7-9 and TRBJ2-7; 10 bases match TRBD1. The germline V gene encodes CDR1 SEHNR and CDR2 FQNEAQ (reference sequence). With V trimmed by 3 bases and J by 6 bases, 5 bases remained unmatched. The CDR3 is made up of 14 amino acids. For the CDR3, the DNA is TGTGCCAGCAGCTTCCCGGGACAGGGGACCGAGCAGTACTTC. As protein: CASSFPGQGTEQYF.

The V and J genes are TRBV5-4 and TRBJ2-2; 7 nucleotides match TRBD1. This CDR3 spans 17 amino acids. Per germline, CDR1 SGHNT and CDR2 YYREEE (reference sequence). With V trimmed by 9 bases and J by 5 bases, 19 bases remained unmatched. In nucleotides, the CDR3 is TGTGCCACCCAGCTTGAGAAAAACAGGGGAGCGACCGGGGAGCTGTTTTTT. Protein product: CATQLEKNRGATGELFF.

The chain is built from TRBV7-2 and TRBJ2-1, with D tentatively TRBD1 (5 bases). CDR3 length: 17 residues. The V end was cut by 3 bases, the J end by 0 bases, with 15 bases between. Germline V gene sequence: CDR1 SGHTA, CDR2 FQGNSA. The CDR3 loop is CASSLTSGQGSYNEQFF. CDR3 DNA sequence: TGTGCCAGCAGCTTGACTTCCGGGCAGGGCTCCTACAATGAGCAGTTCTTC. The full variable domain, with the rest looked up from reference TRBV7-2 and TRBJ2-1, is GAGVSQSPSNKVTEKGKDVELRCDPISGHTALYWYRQSLGQGLEFLIYFQGNSAPDKSGLPSDRFSAERTGGSVSTLTIQRTQQEDSAVYLCASSLTSGQGSYNEQFFGPGTRLTVL.

V gene TRBV12-5 combines with J gene TRBJ2-4, with D unclear. Germline V gene data show CDR1 as LGHNT and CDR2 as FRNRAP. The V gene lost 5 bases and the J gene lost 4 bases, with 3 bases spanning the gap. This CDR3 has 11 amino acids. CDR3 sequence: CASGPKNIQYF. CDR3 coding DNA: TGTGCTAGTGGTCCGAAAAACATTCAGTACTTC.

In its sample, this clone was seen a few times. Other DNA sequences in this specimen translate into the identical CDR3. The chain combines TRBV9 with TRBJ2-7; 10 bases align to TRBD1. The CDR3 length is 14 residues. V shed 2 bases, J shed 2 bases, and the junction held 1 base outside the gene matches. Germline CDR1 SGDLS, CDR2 YYNGEE. As DNA, the CDR3 is TGTGCCAGCAGCGTCGGGACAGGGGCCTACGAGCAGTACTTC. Translation: CASSVGTGAYEQYF.

CDR3 sequence reads: CSVEGGGEGTEAFF. The CDR3 DNA reads TGCAGCGTTGAAGGGGGGGGTGAGGGCACTGAAGCTTTCTTT. The chain employs TRBV29-1 and TRBJ1-1; TRBD1 is a possible D gene (5 bases). Germline V gene lookup returns CDR1 SQVTM and CDR2 ANQGSEA. This CDR3 region has 14 residues. V lost 1 base and J 4 bases, leaving 13 bases between the germline ends.

This chain links TRBV4-1 with TRBJ2-2, with D maybe TRBD2 (5 bases). Germline-derived CDR1 and CDR2 are MGHRA and YSYEKL. V lost 1 base to trimming and J lost 7 bases, with 13 bases between them. CDR3 length: 15 amino acids. The CDR3 coding sequence is TGCGCCAGCAGCCAAGGATGGCTAGCCGGCGGGGAGCTGTTTTTT. Its protein is CASSQGWLAGGELFF.

V gene TRBV14 combines with J gene TRBJ1-1; 8 bases are shared with TRBD1. The trim removed 3 bases at V and 5 bases at J, leaving 8 bases unmatched. This CDR3 contains 15 residues. CDR1 and CDR2 from the germline V gene are SGHDN and FVKESK. The CDR3 loop is CASSQVRTGKTEAFF. CDR3 bases: TGTGCCAGCAGCCAGGTCCGGACAGGGAAAACTGAAGCTTTCTTT.

This chain links TRBV6-1 with TRBJ2-2, with 8 bases lining up with TRBD2. This CDR3 comprises 19 residues. V dropped 2 bases and J dropped 0; count of bases not matched to a gene: 11. In germline, CDR1 is MNHNS, CDR2 SASEGT. CDR3 in DNA: TGTGCCAGCAGTGAACGGGAGGGAAGCGCCTTCGCGAACACCGGGGAGCTGTTTTTT. This encodes CASSEREGSAFANTGELFF.

J is TRBJ1-5 and V is TRBV2; TRBD1 is a possible D gene (6 bases). Per germline, CDR1 SNHLY and CDR2 FYNNEI. The germline V and J ends were trimmed by 3 bases and 7 bases, with 13 bases remaining between them. The CDR3 is made up of 14 amino acids. CDR3 nucleotide sequence: TGTGCCAGCAGTGACGACAGGTCAGTACAGCCCCAGCATTTT. This encodes CASSDDRSVQPQHF.

The chain is built from TRBV19 and TRBJ2-7; TRBD2 matches 8 bases. The CDR3 extends over 15 amino acids. V lost 3 bases and J lost 2; bases outside the gene matches: 6. The germline V gene has CDR1 LNHDA and CDR2 SQIVND (reference sequence). CDR3 DNA: TGTGCCAGTAGTATCAAGACTAGCGAGGCCTACGAGCAGTACTTC. Translating gives CASSIKTSEAYEQYF.

The chain links TRBV5-4 to TRBJ2-7; 8 bases map to TRBD2. CDR1 SGHNT and CDR2 YYREEE come from the germline V gene (reference sequence). With 1 base clipped from V and 2 bases from J, the junction kept 5 bases outside the gene matches. The CDR3 length is 15 residues. CDR3 DNA sequence: TGTGCCAGCAGCTTGATCGGGGGGGTAACCTACGAGCAGTACTTC. Protein sequence: CASSLIGGVTYEQYF.

V and J are TRBV6-5 and TRBJ2-3, with D tentatively TRBD1 (5 bases). The CDR3 has 14 residues. CDR1 and CDR2 (germline): MNHEY, SVGAGI. The V and J ends lost 0 bases and 4 bases respectively, with 8 bases between them. The CDR3 here is CASSYSLGADTQYF. CDR3 bases: TGTGCCAGCAGTTACTCATTAGGGGCAGATACGCAGTATTTT.